Presented here are 13 T cell receptor beta chains from one specimen sequenced in a study of T cell responses to AZD1222 COVID-19 vaccine. The protocol was immunoSEQ multiplex PCR, while the TCRdb copy is restricted to in-frame clones and leaves out a portion. The sample yields 150,000 to 180,000 clones, 88% seen once. This specimen consisted of peripheral blood, obtained on day 0 of AZD1222 vaccination. These receptors were collected from an adult in good health.

The V call is TRBV29-1, the J call TRBJ1-2; possibly TRBD1 for D (6 bases). V shed 2 bases and J shed 8 bases, with 15 bases lying between them. Germline assignment: CDR1 SQVTM and CDR2 ANQGSEA. This CDR3 contains 13 residues. CDR3 amino acids: CSVERDTRAGYTF. CDR3 bases: TGCAGCGTTGAAAGGGACACCCGCGCGGGCTACACCTTC.

This clone was observed a single time. J is TRBJ1-2 and V is TRBV6-5; tentatively, D is TRBD1 (6 bases). The CDR3 runs 15 residues. Germline-derived CDR1 and CDR2 are MNHEY and SVGAGI. The V and J ends lost 5 bases and 1 base respectively, with 14 bases between them. The CDR3 DNA reads as TGTGCCAGCAGTCCCGGGTTCAGGGGTAACTATGGCTACACCTTC. Translated: CASSPGFRGNYGYTF.

This clone was counted a single time. The CDR3, as DNA: TGTGCCCCCTGGACAGGGAGGGGGACTGAAGCTTTCTTT. It translates to CAPWTGRGTEAFF. This chain uses TRBV19 with TRBJ1-1; 8 bases are shared with TRBD1. The CDR3 length is 13 residues. The junction had 10 bases not matched to a gene; V was cut back by 11 bases and J by 5 bases. The germline CDR1 and CDR2 sequences are LNHDA and SQIVND (reference sequence).

The V call is TRBV6-2 or TRBV6-3, the J call TRBJ1-2, with no clear D. The CDR3 extends over 11 amino acids. Germline V CDR1 and CDR2: MNHEY, SVGEGT. V lost 6 bases and J 7 bases, leaving 9 bases between the germline ends. DNA for the CDR3: TGTGCCAGCAGCCTAACGGGTGGCTACACCTTC. Protein: CASSLTGGYTF.

This clone has more than one count but fewer than ten. This chain joins TRBV6-2 or TRBV6-3 and TRBJ2-7; D is undetermined. The CDR3 covers 15 residues. Germline loops: CDR1 MNHEY, CDR2 SVGEGT. The V and J ends lost 2 bases and 4 bases respectively, with 15 bases between them. In DNA, the CDR3 is TGTGCCAGCAGTTACGGAGTTTTAGAAGGGTACGAGCAGTACTTC. Encoded protein: CASSYGVLEGYEQYF.

The gene calls are TRBV19 and TRBJ1-5, with TRBD1 identical over 8 bases. J gave up 1 base and V 4 bases, and 6 bases lay outside the gene matches. Germline V lookup: CDR1 LNHDA, CDR2 SQIVND (reference sequence). The CDR3 runs to 16 residues. CDR3 amino acids: CASSTRGLGSNQPQHF. In DNA form, the CDR3 reads TGTGCCAGTAGTACCAGGGGGCTTGGGAGCAATCAGCCCCAGCATTTT.

As DNA, the CDR3 is TGTGCCATCAGTGAGTCGAGGGCCGGGACAGTGAACTATGGCTACACCTTC. Residues: CAISESRAGTVNYGYTF. The V call is TRBV10-3, the J call TRBJ1-2; 7 positions match TRBD1. The germline V gene has CDR1 ENHRY and CDR2 SYGVKD. The CDR3 sequence is 17 residues long. V was clipped by 0 bases and J by 2 bases; unmatched bases: 9.

This clone was counted a few times. This rearrangement joins TRBV6-5 to TRBJ1-2, with a tentative D call TRBD1 (5 bases). The germline V and J ends were trimmed by 5 bases and 5 bases, with 15 bases remaining between them. Germline assignment: CDR1 MNHEY and CDR2 SVGAGI. The length of the CDR3 is 14 residues. In DNA form, the CDR3 reads TGTGCCAGCAGTCGAGCGGGGACGGAATATGGCTACACCTTC. As protein: CASSRAGTEYGYTF.

The chain recombines TRBV7-9 with TRBJ2-7; 8 bases match TRBD1. This CDR3 spans 16 amino acids. V lost 3 bases to trimming and J lost 4 bases; unmatched junction nucleotides: 11. Germline loops: CDR1 SEHNR, CDR2 FQNEAQ (reference sequence). This CDR3 reads CASSFLRDRSGYEQYF. The CDR3, as DNA: TGTGCCAGCAGCTTCCTCCGGGACAGGTCGGGATACGAGCAGTACTTC.

V usage is TRBV10-3 and J usage is TRBJ1-5, with D unresolved. V shed 2 bases and J shed 1 base, with 6 bases lying between them. The germline CDR1 and CDR2 sequences are ENHRY and SYGVKD. There are 14 residues in the CDR3. The CDR3 sequence: CAISEQPSNQPQHF. Here the CDR3 DNA reads TGTGCCATCAGTGAGCAGCCCAGCAATCAGCCCCAGCATTTT.

This chain connects TRBV6-2 or TRBV6-3 to TRBJ2-3; D is unresolved. Germline values: CDR1 MNHEY, CDR2 SVGEGT. Trimming stripped 7 bases from V and 2 bases from J, with 13 bases between. This CDR3 contains 14 residues. DNA for the CDR3: TGTGCCAGCACCCCGGACCTTGCCACAGATACGCAGTATTTT. Encoded protein: CASTPDLATDTQYF.

This chain connects TRBV6-5 to TRBJ1-6, with D possibly TRBD1 on 5 matching bases. This CDR3 is 14 amino acids long. V was cut by 7 bases and J by 5 bases, with 12 bases left in between. Germline V CDR1 and CDR2: MNHEY, SVGAGI. The CDR3 here is CASIGQGNNSPLHF. CDR3 sequence (DNA): TGTGCCAGCATTGGGCAGGGAAATAATTCACCCCTCCACTTT.

This clone was detected only once. The rearrangement joins TRBV2 to TRBJ1-2; possibly TRBD1 for D (5 bases). This CDR3 has 14 residues. V dropped 2 bases and J dropped 7 bases, with 14 bases sitting between them. Germline V lookup: CDR1 SNHLY, CDR2 FYNNEI. The CDR3 DNA follows: TGTGCCAGCAGTGAATCGGGGCCCCAGGGTGGCTACACCTTC. Its protein is CASSESGPQGGYTF.